This T cell receptor beta chain was documented in a study of lymphopenia after photon versus proton radiotherapy. Study-level findings and limits: Better survival with proton therapy was suggested as possible, not demonstrated. Relative stability marked proton patients; photon patients lost diversity and naive cells.

About this clone: Antigen specificity is unknown.

V shed 1 base and J 2 bases; nucleotides not matched to a gene: 6. The CDR3 extends over 16 amino acids. CDR1 MGHRA and CDR2 YSYEKL come from the germline V gene. Assay: immunoSEQ multiplex PCR; the TCRdb copy retains only in-frame clones and omits some. The sample has 150,000 to 200,000 clones, roughly nine tenths seen once. The source of this sequence is a man between 50 and 59 years old with gastric cancer. The chain employs TRBV4-1 and TRBJ2-5, with 8 bases identical to TRBD2. The sample here was peripheral blood, taken from a patient treated with photon-based radiotherapy. The CDR3 region has the DNA TGCGCCAGCAGCCAAGGGACTAGCTGGCGGCAAGAGACCCAGTACTTC. Its protein is CASSQGTSWRQETQYF.